This is a list of T cell receptor beta chains from one sample in a study of cytomegalovirus exposure and HLA in healthy donors. TCRdb's table, derived via immunoSEQ multiplex PCR, lists solely in-frame clones and lacks some. The sample contains around 200,000 clones, 75% to 90% of which appear only once. The source material was PBMCs. The receptors were sampled from a man aged 50-59 years in good health and CMV-seronegative. Each CDR3 is given with its conserved first and last residue. D genes are given only for firm matches.

TRBV28	TRBJ2-7	TRBD1	TGTGCCAGCGCTTTTGCTTTCGGGACAGGGTCCTACGAGCAGTACTTC	CASAFAFGTGSYEQYF
TRBV11-2	TRBJ2-1	TRBD2	TGTGCCAGCAGCTTAGTATTGGGAGCACTAGCGTCCCATGAGCAGTTCTTC	CASSLVLGALASHEQFF
TRBV7-9	TRBJ1-1	TRBD1	TGTGCCAGCAGCCCCAGTAATGACAGGGGAACTGAAGCTTTCTTT	CASSPSNDRGTEAFF
TRBV5-6	TRBJ2-5	.	TGTGCCAGCAGCTTGCGCGGGGCCCAAGAGACCCAGTACTTC	CASSLRGAQETQYF
TRBV29-1	TRBJ2-6	TRBD1	TGCAGCGTACAGACAGGGACCGGGGCCAACGTCCTGACTTTC	CSVQTGTGANVLTF
TRBV7-2	TRBJ2-5	TRBD2	TGTGCCAGCAGACTTGGGACTAGAAAAGAGACCCAGTACTTC	CASRLGTRKETQYF
TRBV7-9	TRBJ2-5	.	TGTGCCAGCAGCTCGTCCTCGGAGACCCAGTACTTC	CASSSSSETQYF
TRBV5-5	TRBJ1-2	TRBD1	TGTGCCAGCAGCTACCAGGGGGACTATGGCTACACCTTC	CASSYQGDYGYTF
TRBV9	TRBJ1-2	.	TGTGCCAGCAGCGTAGGGCTCTTGGGCTACACCTTC	CASSVGLLGYTF
TRBV11-2	TRBJ1-2	.	TGTGCCAGCAGCTCCAAGACAGTTTCGGCCGCCTCCCCCGACTATGGCTACACCTTC	CASSSKTVSAASPDYGYTF
TRBV7-8	TRBJ1-4	.	TGTGCCAGTGGCGGGGTTTTCCGGAGGGGTGAAAAACTGTTTTTT	CASGGVFRRGEKLFF
TRBV7-3	TRBJ2-7	.	TGTGCCAGCAGCCCAGGCTCAGGAAGCTCCTACGAGCAGTACTTC	CASSPGSGSSYEQYF
TRBV4-3	TRBJ2-7	.	TGCGCCAGCAGCCAAGGAGGAGGGTTAACCTACGAGCAGTACTTC	CASSQGGGLTYEQYF
TRBV13	TRBJ2-1	TRBD2	TGTGCCAGCAGCTTGCGTAGCGGGGCGATTCTCAATGAGCAGTTCTTC	CASSLRSGAILNEQFF
TRBV19	TRBJ1-1	.	TGTGCCAGTAGTTTTCGCGCGGCGGGGGGCACTGAAGCTTTCTTT	CASSFRAAGGTEAFF
TRBV5-8	TRBJ2-7	.	TGTGCCAGCAGTTTTAGCCTCCTAAACCCACTTTATTACGAGCAGTACTTC	CASSFSLLNPLYYEQYF
TRBV7-9	TRBJ2-2	.	TGTGCCAGCAGCTTGCTAAACACCGGGGAGCTGTTTTTT	CASSLLNTGELFF